This TCR beta chain came from a study of blood T cell repertoires in COVID-19. The wider study: COVID-19 samples from acute and convalescent phases originated in the United States, Italy and Spain.

Per the germline V gene, CDR1 is ENHRY and CDR2 is SYGVKD. Trimming pared 6 bases from V and 4 bases from J, leaving 9 bases between. This CDR3 has 13 residues. Sequencing was performed with immunoSEQ multiplex PCR; in TCRdb, only in-frame clones are kept and a portion is missing. The table shows over 80,000 clones, with over 90% occurring only once. Sequencing was performed on peripheral blood. The sequence came from a man aged 55-75 years with acute or convalescent COVID-19. The V call is TRBV10-3, the J call TRBJ2-2; TRBD2 is a possible D gene (5 bases). The CDR3 here is CAISGMGTGELFF. The CDR3 nucleotides read TGTGCCATCAGCGGGATGGGCACCGGGGAGCTGTTTTTT.